This T cell receptor (beta chain) was sequenced in a study of blood T cells in healthy people across ages. This CDR3 comprises 15 residues. The V segment lost 2 bases and the J segment 9 bases; nucleotides outside the gene matches: 10. Per the germline V gene, CDR1 is KGHSH and CDR2 is LQKENI. PCR was performed a second time for roughly 7 to 11 cycles using a sample-barcoded 5' primer and a J-beta primer mix. TCRdb passed the 5' RACE reads through MiXCR, listing each CDR3 protein once. The sample yields about 840,000 distinct CDR3 sequences, roughly 28% seen once. This sample was shared with a second study, whose subject was T cells of mothers and their children.

This rearrangement joins TRBV18 to TRBJ2-1; the match to TRBD2 covers 7 bases. The sample taken for sequencing was blood. This TCR was sampled from a middle-aged woman in good health. The CDR3 DNA follows: TGTGCCAGCTCACCAGGACTAGAAGTGTATAGTGAGCAGTTCTTC. Residues: CASSPGLEVYSEQFF.